What follows are 27 T cell receptor beta chains derived from one specimen sequenced in a study of blood T cells in healthy people across ages. Using a J-beta primer mix together with a sample-barcoded 5' primer, a second PCR was run for roughly 6 to 12 cycles. Via MiXCR, TCRdb re-called the 5' RACE reads, giving one row per CDR3 protein. The sample records roughly 860,000 distinct CDR3 sequences, less than 80% being singletons. Material: blood. These receptors all stem from a man aged 30-40 years in good health.

The chain has TRBV4-3 and TRBJ1-2, with D tentatively TRBD1 (6 bases). The V and J ends lost 3 bases and 4 bases respectively, with 12 bases between them. This CDR3 spans 14 amino acids. Germline V gene data show CDR1 as LGHNA and CDR2 as YSLEER. The chain's CDR3 is CASSQAGHSYGYTF. In nucleotides, the CDR3 is TGCGCCAGCAGCCAGGCGGGACACTCCTATGGCTACACCTTC.

The V gene is TRBV5-6, the J gene TRBJ1-2; weak D call: TRBD1 (6 bases). The V end lost 3 bases, the J end lost 2 bases, and 11 bases lay between the germline ends. The germline V gene encodes CDR1 SGHDT and CDR2 YYEEEE. This CDR3 has 14 residues. The CDR3 sequence: CASSSDRVNYGYTF. DNA of the CDR3: TGTGCCAGCAGCTCGGACAGAGTAAACTATGGCTACACCTTC.

The chain is built from TRBV14 and TRBJ2-5, with 9 bases identical to TRBD2. The CDR3 loop spans 15 amino acids. The ends lost 1 base at V and 11 bases at J; junction bases unmatched: 11. Looked up from germline, CDR1 is SGHDN and CDR2 is FVKESK. CDR3 in amino acids: CASSQALAGVSEQYF. CDR3 in DNA: TGTGCCAGCAGCCAAGCTTTAGCGGGGGTATCGGAGCAGTACTTC.

The CDR3, as DNA: TGTGCCAGCAGTTTCGGAGGGTTCAACTATGGCTACACCTTC. It translates to CASSFGGFNYGYTF. The chain joins TRBV7-2 to TRBJ1-2; D uncertain. V lost 6 bases and J lost 2, with 13 bases in between. The CDR3 contains 14 residues. CDR1 and CDR2 from the germline V gene are SGHTA and FQGNSA. Full variable domain (missing parts from reference TRBV7-2 and TRBJ1-2): GAGVSQSPSNKVTEKGKDVELRCDPISGHTALYWYRQSLGQGLEFLIYFQGNSAPDKSGLPSDRFSAERTGGSVSTLTIQRTQQEDSAVYLCASSFGGFNYGYTFGSGTRLTVV.

The rearrangement joins TRBV5-5 to TRBJ2-4; D may be TRBD1 or TRBD2 (6 bases each). The DNA end favors TRBJ2-5, so the J call may be wrong. Germline V CDR1 and CDR2: SGHKS, YYEKEE (reference sequence). The CDR3 contains 17 residues. The CDR3 DNA reads as TGTGCCAGCAGCTTTGGGACATTCGGAGGGACCCAAGAGACCCAGTACTTC. Residues: CASSFGTFGGTQETQYF.

This clonotype has a handful of counts. The chain recombines TRBV6-2 or TRBV6-3 with TRBJ2-7, with D perhaps assigned TRBD1 or TRBD2 (5 bases each). V lost 7 bases and J lost 2, with 18 bases in between. Germline-derived CDR1 and CDR2 are MNHEY and SVGEGT. CDR3 length: 15 residues. CDR3 sequence reads: CASTQDPRDPYEQYF. Written as DNA, the CDR3 is TGTGCCAGCACCCAGGATCCAAGGGACCCCTACGAGCAGTACTTC.

The V and J genes are TRBV4-2 and TRBJ1-1; D ambiguous. The CDR3 length is 14 residues. Per germline, CDR1 LGHNA and CDR2 YNFKEQ. Trimming left V 4 bases short and J 1 base short, with 10 bases between. In nucleotides, the CDR3 is TGTGCCAGCAGCCCGGTGGGTTGGAACACTGAAGCTTTCTTT. The encoded protein is CASSPVGWNTEAFF.

This clonotype has a handful of counts. The chain is built from TRBV29-1 and TRBJ2-3, with 9 bases identical to TRBD2. Germline CDR1 is SQVTM and CDR2 is ANQGSEA. J lost 2 bases, V lost 5 bases, and 5 bases had no gene match. There are 14 residues in the CDR3. The CDR3 reads CSVQRGDLTDTQYF. The DNA of the CDR3 is TGCAGCGTTCAGCGGGGGGACCTCACAGATACGCAGTATTTT.

The rearrangement joins TRBV7-3 to TRBJ1-1; 10 bases agree with TRBD1. This CDR3 has 15 amino acids. Germline assignment: CDR1 SGHTA and CDR2 FQGTGA. The J segment lost 4 bases and the V segment lost 5 bases, leaving 7 bases of the junction unmatched. The CDR3 reads CASSPRTGGSTEAFF. The CDR3 DNA reads as TGTGCCAGCAGCCCGCGGACAGGGGGGAGCACTGAAGCTTTCTTT.

The chain couples TRBV5-1 to TRBJ2-1; 8 bases map to TRBD2. Germline V gene lookup returns CDR1 SGHRS and CDR2 YFSETQ. The CDR3 is 16 residues long. V dropped 2 bases and J dropped 4; count of bases not matched to a gene: 8. The CDR3 DNA reads as TGCGCCAGCAGCTTCCTGGTAGCGGGGCTTTACAATGAGCAGTTCTTC. This sequence encodes CASSFLVAGLYNEQFF.

This chain uses TRBV27 with TRBJ2-3, with 10 bases fitting TRBD2. The CDR3 contains 15 residues. With V trimmed by 6 bases and J by 6 bases, 9 bases remained unmatched. CDR1 and CDR2 (germline): MNHEY, SMNVEV (reference sequence). The CDR3 loop is CASSRPSGGWDTQYF. In nucleotides, the CDR3 is TGTGCCAGCAGCCGTCCTAGCGGGGGTTGGGATACGCAGTATTTT.

A few counts support this clonotype. J is TRBJ2-3 and V is TRBV15, with 7 positions matching TRBD2. Germline values: CDR1 LNHNV, CDR2 YYDKDF (reference sequence). J lost 4 bases, V lost 9 bases, and 13 bases had no gene match. The CDR3 spans 15 residues. CDR3 in DNA: TGTGCCACACTAGCGTACGGCGGGGGTCCAGATACGCAGTATTTT. This translates into CATLAYGGGPDTQYF.

This rearrangement joins TRBV5-1 to TRBJ2-1; D is perhaps TRBD2 (5 bases). CDR3 length: 14 residues. V was pared by 7 bases and J by 0 bases, with 11 bases between. CDR1 is SGHRS and CDR2 is YFSETQ in the germline V gene. The chain's CDR3 is CASCSDSSYNEQFF. The CDR3 nucleotides are TGCGCCAGCTGTAGCGATAGCTCCTACAATGAGCAGTTCTTC.

V is TRBV9 and J is TRBJ2-1; D possibly uses TRBD1 or TRBD2 (6 bases each). CDR1 is SGDLS and CDR2 is YYNGEE in the germline V gene. Trimming took 2 bases from V and 4 from J, leaving 16 bases between them. The CDR3 loop spans 16 amino acids. CDR3 sequence reads: CASSVGGHILYNEQFF. For the CDR3, the DNA is TGTGCCAGCAGCGTGGGGGGACACATTCTTTACAATGAGCAGTTCTTC.

This clonotype occurred once. V gene TRBV7-9 combines with J gene TRBJ2-1; the D gene could be TRBD1 or TRBD2 (5 bases each). The CDR3 is made up of 16 amino acids. Trimming stripped 3 bases from V and 4 bases from J, with 16 bases between. Germline loops: CDR1 SEHNR, CDR2 FQNEAQ (reference sequence). The CDR3 DNA reads as TGTGCCAGCAGCTTGACTTTGGGGGTAAATTACAATGAGCAGTTCTTC. This gives the protein CASSLTLGVNYNEQFF.

In DNA form, the CDR3 reads TGTGCCAGCAGCTTCCGCGACTCCCTTATAGGTGGCTACACCTTC. The encoded protein is CASSFRDSLIGGYTF. This chain links TRBV27 with TRBJ1-2; D is uncertain. This CDR3 region has 15 residues. Trimming shortened V by 6 bases and J by 7 bases, and 21 bases separated the two germline ends. Germline loops: CDR1 MNHEY, CDR2 SMNVEV (reference sequence).

This chain joins TRBV7-9 and TRBJ2-3, with unresolved D. The CDR3 contains 15 residues. Trimming left V 4 bases short and J 1 base short, with 12 bases between. Germline CDR1 and CDR2: SEHNR and FQNEAQ (reference sequence). CDR3 DNA: TGTGCCAGCAGCTCCATGTGGGCTGGCACAGATACGCAGTATTTT. Translated, it gives CASSSMWAGTDTQYF.

The J gene is TRBJ2-5, the V gene TRBV28, with a tentative D call TRBD1 (5 bases). V was trimmed by 5 bases and J by 0 bases, leaving 7 bases between them. The CDR3 contains 13 residues. Germline values: CDR1 MDHEN, CDR2 SYDVKM. The chain's CDR3 is CASSRQNQETQYF. For the CDR3, the DNA is TGTGCCAGCAGTCGACAGAACCAAGAGACCCAGTACTTC.

The J gene is TRBJ2-1, the V gene TRBV25-1; possible D gene TRBD1, 6 bases. The V gene lost 4 bases and the J gene lost 0 bases, with 16 bases spanning the gap. The CDR3 spans 17 residues. Germline values: CDR1 MGHDK, CDR2 SYGVNS. The CDR3 DNA is TGTGCCAGCAGTGCGCAGGGGAGTGGGGTCTCCTACAATGAGCAGTTCTTC. Its translation is CASSAQGSGVSYNEQFF.

The V call is TRBV5-1, the J call TRBJ2-7; D perhaps matches TRBD2 (5 bases). The CDR3 covers 16 residues. Germline V CDR1 and CDR2: SGHRS, YFSETQ. Trimming cost V 0 bases and J 5 bases, with 18 bases left between them. CDR3 sequence reads: CASSLARQTNEHEQYF. The CDR3 DNA is TGCGCCAGCAGCTTGGCGAGGCAGACTAACGAACACGAGCAGTACTTC.

The chain has TRBV6-2 or TRBV6-3 and TRBJ2-3, with D perhaps being TRBD1 or TRBD2 (5 bases each). The CDR3 covers 15 residues. V lost 8 bases and J lost 6, with 21 bases in between. Germline lookup yields CDR1 MNHEY and CDR2 SVGEGT. The CDR3 reads CASGQGQGEVDTQYF. The CDR3 nucleotides read TGTGCCAGCGGCCAAGGGCAGGGAGAGGTGGATACGCAGTATTTT.

The chain uses TRBV27 and TRBJ1-2; D gene uncertain. The germline V and J ends were trimmed by 11 bases and 6 bases, with 10 bases remaining between them. Per the germline V gene, CDR1 is MNHEY and CDR2 is SMNVEV (reference sequence). The CDR3 has 10 amino acids. For the CDR3, the DNA is TGTGCCGGACTTCAAGATGGCTACACCTTC. As protein: CAGLQDGYTF.

The genes are TRBV5-1 and TRBJ2-5; D is possibly TRBD1 (6 bases). The germline V gene encodes CDR1 SGHRS and CDR2 YFSETQ. This CDR3 spans 17 amino acids. The ends were cut back, 5 bases at V and 3 bases at J, with 23 bases in the middle. The DNA for the CDR3 is TGCGCCAGCAGTTATTCTGGTGGTGGGACATATGAAGAGACCCAGTACTTC. As protein: CASSYSGGGTYEETQYF. Full variable domain (outside the CDR3, taken from reference TRBV5-1 and TRBJ2-5): KAGVTQTPRYLIKTRGQQVTLSCSPISGHRSVSWYQQTPGQGLQFLFEYFSETQRNKGNFPGRFSGRQFSNSRSEMNVSTLELGDSALYLCASSYSGGGTYEETQYFGPGTRLLVL.

The table lists this clonotype with many counts. The chain employs TRBV12-3 or TRBV12-4 and TRBJ2-7, with 9 bases aligning to TRBD1. The CDR3 is made up of 14 amino acids. With V trimmed by 5 bases and J by 2 bases, 4 bases remained unmatched. The DNA of the CDR3 is TGTGCCAGCAGTCGGACAGGGGAAGCCTACGAGCAGTACTTC. It specifies CASSRTGEAYEQYF.

To note about this clonotype: Given a much more abundant clone one base away, this may be a read error. The V call is TRBV29-1, the J call TRBJ1-2; D is unresolved. The CDR3 sequence is 13 residues long. Between the trimmed V and J ends, which lost 5 bases and 4 bases, there was a span of 14 bases. Per the germline V gene, CDR1 is SQVTM and CDR2 is ANQGSEA. The CDR3: CSVKDVSSYGYTF. Written as DNA, the CDR3 is TGCAGCGTTAAGGATGTCAGTAGCTATGGCTACACCTTC.

The chain recombines TRBV6-5 with TRBJ2-5; 8 nucleotides align to TRBD1. V shed 2 bases and J 5 bases; nucleotides not matched to a gene: 4. The CDR3 length is 14 residues. Germline V gives CDR1 MNHEY, CDR2 SVGAGI. The CDR3 DNA is TGTGCCAGCAGTTACGCAGGGGGCGTTGAGACCCAGTACTTC. Protein product: CASSYAGGVETQYF.

This chain uses TRBV28 with TRBJ2-5, with 7 positions matching TRBD2. CDR1 is MDHEN, CDR2 SYDVKM, per germline. This CDR3 has 15 residues. V lost 8 bases and J lost 2; bases outside the gene matches: 11. The CDR3 nucleotides are TGTGCCAGCTTTTCGGGAGGCCCGGGGCAAGAGACCCAGTACTTC. It yields the protein CASFSGGPGQETQYF.